One T cell receptor beta chain is described in this entry. The data were taken from a study of blood T cell repertoires in COVID-19. The ends lost 3 bases at V and 12 bases at J; junction bases unmatched: 15. There are 15 residues in the CDR3. Germline lookup yields CDR1 LGHDT and CDR2 YNNKEL (reference sequence). Here immunoSEQ multiplex PCR was the method, and the copy in TCRdb shows in-frame clones only, minus some. The sample records 89,000 or so clones, about 95% being singletons. This receptor was identified in a human donor with active COVID-19. The donor label of this sample is uncertain. Material: peripheral blood. The rearrangement joins TRBV3-1 (or the pseudogene TRBV3-2) to TRBJ2-7; the match to TRBD2 covers 9 bases. The CDR3 protein is CASSQRVAGALHLYF. DNA for the CDR3: TGTGCCAGCAGCCAGAGGGTAGCGGGGGCCCTTCATCTGTACTTC.